This TCR beta chain is drawn from a study of blood T cell repertoires in COVID-19 (dated by TCRdb to 2018 to 2021). Background on the whole study: Samples from collaborators originated in the United States, Italy and Spain and spanned both the acute and convalescent phases of COVID-19. Deeply sampled blood TCRbeta repertoires from subjects exposed to, actively infected with, or recovered from COVID-19 were included in the dataset. Where available, HLA class I and class II types were taken from metadata supplied by the sample provider and were not determined by assay-based typing. The material from the prospective study consisted of cDNA or gDNA derived from T cells, B-cell-depleted T cells, or PBMCs. The sample metadata nearly always contained a de-identified subject ID, COVID-19 status, age in years and sex. The samples were drawn from the first 160 participants of the ongoing ImmuneRACE study and from 1,254 subjects provided by 6 global collaborators. A freely available public database, intended as a resource for researchers studying the immune response to SARS-CoV-2, is where the repertoires were released.

TCRbeta CDR3 regions were amplified from genomic DNA using the immunoSEQ Assay, a bias-controlled multiplex PCR. As for the original processing: The number of nucleated cells in each sample was estimated by amplification of reference gene primers within the assay. To quantify the absolute abundance of each unique TCRbeta CDR3 rearrangement, sequence reads were collapsed and filtered. For each sample, productive Simpson clonality was calculated by taking the square root of Simpson's diversity index across productive rearrangements. The source is immuneACCESS, and TCRdb retained only in-frame sequences with V and J called. Part of the clones is not carried over; for the studies checked, unresolved V genes explain less than half of this, and the remainder is unexplained. The V and J calls and clone size come from that table; D and trimming were worked out from the DNA. For this sample there are roughly 220,000 clones; roughly 84% appear just once. Around 6.5% of the sample rests with the top ten.

Results the study describes overall, beyond this receptor: The quantity of clinical and demographic metadata differed by source and by participant and was supplied without curation.

Including the terminal cysteine and phenylalanine, the CDR3 comprises 15 residues. Only the CDR3 DNA is retained, 45 bases long and in frame from the first base. The V end gives up 4 bases and the J end 7 bases, leaving 6 bases in the junction not matched to a gene. The germline V gene encodes CDR1 KGHDR and CDR2 SFDVKD. Turning to this clone: This clone's antigen is unknown. No qualities accompany the bases; no much larger clone lies one base away.

In the prospective study, participants were 18 to 89 years old, resided in around 25 geographic areas of the United States, and were enrolled through a virtual design. To assign participants to cohorts, the prospective study relied on clinical history that participants themselves reported in a screening survey and a study questionnaire. ImmuneRACE Cohort 3 recovered participants were defined by two consecutive negative NP/OP PCR tests, healthcare professional clearance, or symptom resolution. Each participant in the prospective study had whole blood, serum and a nasopharyngeal or oropharyngeal swab collected by mobile phlebotomists. Participants in the prospective study had the option to provide additional blood draws and questionnaires over an approximately 2-month period. Before DNA extraction, prospective study blood samples were shipped either frozen or at room temperature.

Sequenced material: PBMCs or T cells enriched from blood (not recorded which). This clonotype was obtained from a woman between 35 and 50 years old who had recovered from COVID-19. The V and J segments used are TRBV24-1 and TRBJ2-1; TRBD2 agrees with 10 junctional bases. The CDR3 reads as follows: CATSEVAGGWNEQFF. Here is the DNA: TGTGCCACCAGTGAAGTAGCGGGAGGTTGGAATGAGCAGTTCTTC.